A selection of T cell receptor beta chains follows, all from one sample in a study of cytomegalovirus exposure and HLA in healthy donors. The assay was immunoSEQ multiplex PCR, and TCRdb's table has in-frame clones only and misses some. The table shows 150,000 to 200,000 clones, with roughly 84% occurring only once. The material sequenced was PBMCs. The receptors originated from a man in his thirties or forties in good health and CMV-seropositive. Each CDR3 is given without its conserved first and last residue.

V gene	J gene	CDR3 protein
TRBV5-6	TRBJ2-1	ASSLSSGQGEQF
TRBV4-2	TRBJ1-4	ASSQVSGRTNEKLF
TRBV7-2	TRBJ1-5	ASSLGASSNQPQH
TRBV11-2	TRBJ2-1	ASSLERGNEQF
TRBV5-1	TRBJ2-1	ASSLSRRLAGYNEQF
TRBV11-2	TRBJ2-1	ASSLLAYNEQF
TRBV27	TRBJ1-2	ASSLGPNYGYT
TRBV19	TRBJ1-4	ASNDDRRNEKLF
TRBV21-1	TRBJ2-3	ASSRRLADTDTQY
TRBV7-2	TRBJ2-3	ASSLVSTGMADTQY
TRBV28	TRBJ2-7	ASHFGGNPEQY
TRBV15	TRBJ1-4	ATSRDRVGWEAGGPNEKLF
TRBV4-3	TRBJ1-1	ASSQEFAGTEAF
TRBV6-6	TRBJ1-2	ASSDDQERGYT
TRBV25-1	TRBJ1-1	ASRLEGTEAF
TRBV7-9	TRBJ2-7	ASSMDRGLWY
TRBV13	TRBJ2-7	ASSSGTSGAYEQY
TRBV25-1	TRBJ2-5	ASSAETSGETQY
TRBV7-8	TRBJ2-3	ASSSRTDTQY
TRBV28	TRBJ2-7	ASGTVTPEQY
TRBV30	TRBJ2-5	AWSASQGETQY
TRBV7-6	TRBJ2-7	ASSGQAYEQY
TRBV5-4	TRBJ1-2	ASSQARGRGNYGYT
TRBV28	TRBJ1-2	ASSPTDFYGYT
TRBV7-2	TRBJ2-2	ASSLAQRGNTGELF
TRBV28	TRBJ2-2	ASSLYSNTGELF
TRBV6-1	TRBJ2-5	ASSRDMAETQY
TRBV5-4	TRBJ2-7	ASSRQVADEQY
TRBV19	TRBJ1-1	ASRNRDRAYQAGAF
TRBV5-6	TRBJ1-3	ASSFRDRVSGNTIY
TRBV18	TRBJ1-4	ASSPRGFEKLF
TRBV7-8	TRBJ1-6	ASSLASGGGSPLH
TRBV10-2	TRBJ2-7	ASSGGQGRGSGRIYEQY
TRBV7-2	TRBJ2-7	ASSPWRPAGGPGEQY
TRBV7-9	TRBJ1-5	ASSSGGVGQPQH
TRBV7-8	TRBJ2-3	ASSLGPADTQY
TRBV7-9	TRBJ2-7	ASSPVGGGIEQY
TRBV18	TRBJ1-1	ASSPQGAHNTEAF
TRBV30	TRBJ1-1	AWIRGRGNTEAF
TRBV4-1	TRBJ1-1	ASSQDLRDRGSLPEAF
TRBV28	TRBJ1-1	ATFRGPNTEAF
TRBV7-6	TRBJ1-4	ASSYTAPGTNEKLF
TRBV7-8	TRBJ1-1	ASSLPGFITGVTEAF
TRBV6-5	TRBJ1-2	ASSYSPDREFNYT
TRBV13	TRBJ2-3	ASSPRLAGVGTQY
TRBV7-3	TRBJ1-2	ASSRIGGRNNGYT
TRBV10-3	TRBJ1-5	AISAGNQPQH
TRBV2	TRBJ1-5	ASSEVGTGGNQPQH
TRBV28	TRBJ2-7	ASSLWASGGSYEQY
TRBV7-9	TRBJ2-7	ASSFGLRATYEQY
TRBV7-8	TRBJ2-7	ASSLAGTGVNYEQY
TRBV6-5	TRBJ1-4	ASRKTATNEKLF
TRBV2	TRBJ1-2	ASSMDRGIDYGYT
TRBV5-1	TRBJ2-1	ASSLADYDADEQF
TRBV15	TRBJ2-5	ATSRTKGVGREETQY
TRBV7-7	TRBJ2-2	ASSPLGGRELF
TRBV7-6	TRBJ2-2	ASSFLASNTGELF
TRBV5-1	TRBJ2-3	ASSSQGAYTDTQY
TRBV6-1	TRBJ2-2	ASSWNTGELF
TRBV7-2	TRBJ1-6	ASSWGTGGVNSPLH